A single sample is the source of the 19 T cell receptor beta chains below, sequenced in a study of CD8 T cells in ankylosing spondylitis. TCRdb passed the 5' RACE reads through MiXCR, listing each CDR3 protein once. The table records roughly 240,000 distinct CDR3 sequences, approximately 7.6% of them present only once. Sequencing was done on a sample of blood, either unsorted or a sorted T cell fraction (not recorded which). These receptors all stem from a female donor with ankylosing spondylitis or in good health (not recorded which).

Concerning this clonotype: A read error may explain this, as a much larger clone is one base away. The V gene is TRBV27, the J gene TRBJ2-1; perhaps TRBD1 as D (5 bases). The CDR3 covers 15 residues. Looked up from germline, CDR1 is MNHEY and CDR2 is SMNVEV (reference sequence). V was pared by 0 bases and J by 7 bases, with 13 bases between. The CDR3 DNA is TGTGCCAGCAGTTTATCGAGGTTTCAGGGTAATGAGCAGTTCTTC. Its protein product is CASSLSRFQGNEQFF.

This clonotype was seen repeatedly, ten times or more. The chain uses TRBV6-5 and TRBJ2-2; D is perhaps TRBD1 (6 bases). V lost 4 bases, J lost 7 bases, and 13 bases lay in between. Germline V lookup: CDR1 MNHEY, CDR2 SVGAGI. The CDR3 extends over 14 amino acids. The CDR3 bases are TGTGCCAGCAGTTCCGACAGGTTTAACGGGGAGCTGTTTTTT. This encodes CASSSDRFNGELFF.

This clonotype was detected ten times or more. Here the CDR3 reads CASREGWSTDTQYF. The CDR3 DNA sequence: TGCGCCAGCAGGGAGGGATGGAGCACAGATACGCAGTATTTT. The V gene is TRBV5-1, the J gene TRBJ2-3; D might be TRBD2 (6 bases). Germline CDR1 and CDR2: SGHRS and YFSETQ. Trimming stripped 5 bases from V and 0 bases from J, with 10 bases between. CDR3 length equals 14 residues.

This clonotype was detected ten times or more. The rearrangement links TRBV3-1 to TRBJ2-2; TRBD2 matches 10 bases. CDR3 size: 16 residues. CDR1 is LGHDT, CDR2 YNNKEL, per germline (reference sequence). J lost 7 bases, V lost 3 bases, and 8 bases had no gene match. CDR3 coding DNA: TGTGCCAGCAGCCATGTTGGTAGCGGGAGGATCGGGGAGCTGTTTTTT. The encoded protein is CASSHVGSGRIGELFF.

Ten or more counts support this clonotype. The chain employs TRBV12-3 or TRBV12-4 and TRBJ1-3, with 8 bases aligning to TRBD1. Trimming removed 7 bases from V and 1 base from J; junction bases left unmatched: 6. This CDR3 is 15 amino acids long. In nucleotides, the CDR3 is TGTGCCAGCATTCTTACAGGGGGTTCTGGAAACACCATATATTTT. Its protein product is CASILTGGSGNTIYF.

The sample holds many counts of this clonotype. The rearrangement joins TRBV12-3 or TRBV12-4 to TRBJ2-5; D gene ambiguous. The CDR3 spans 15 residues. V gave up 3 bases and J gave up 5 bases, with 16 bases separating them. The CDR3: CASSLPAPTRETQYF. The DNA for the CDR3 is TGTGCCAGCAGTTTGCCAGCGCCAACCCGGGAGACCCAGTACTTC.

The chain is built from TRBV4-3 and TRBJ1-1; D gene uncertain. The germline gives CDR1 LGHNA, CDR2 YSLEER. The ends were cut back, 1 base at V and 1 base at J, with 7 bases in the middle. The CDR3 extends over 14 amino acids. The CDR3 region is CASSQGVRNTEAFF. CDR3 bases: TGCGCCAGCAGCCAAGGGGTCCGGAACACTGAAGCTTTCTTT.

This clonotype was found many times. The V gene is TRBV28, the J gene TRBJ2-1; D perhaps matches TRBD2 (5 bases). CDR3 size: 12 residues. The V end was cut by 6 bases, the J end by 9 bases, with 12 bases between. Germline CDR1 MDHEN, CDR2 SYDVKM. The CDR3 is CASRDFSTEQFF. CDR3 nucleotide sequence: TGTGCCAGCAGGGACTTTAGCACTGAGCAGTTCTTC. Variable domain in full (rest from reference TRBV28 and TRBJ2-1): DVKVTQSSRYLVKRTGEKVFLECVQDMDHENMFWYRQDPGLGLRLIYFSYDVKMKEKGDIPEGYSVSREKKERFSLILESASTNQTSMYLCASRDFSTEQFFGPGTRLTVL.

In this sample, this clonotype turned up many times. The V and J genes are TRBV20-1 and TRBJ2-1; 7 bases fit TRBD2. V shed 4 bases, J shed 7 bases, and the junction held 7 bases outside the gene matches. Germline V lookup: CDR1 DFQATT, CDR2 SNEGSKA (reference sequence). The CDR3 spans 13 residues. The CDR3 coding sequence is TGCAGTGCTACCGAGACTAGCTGGAATGAGCAGTTCTTC. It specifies CSATETSWNEQFF.

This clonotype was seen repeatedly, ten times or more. DNA for the CDR3: TGTGCCAGCAGCGCCCAAGGTGCGGGATGGGGAGAGACCCAGTACTTC. Its protein is CASSAQGAGWGETQYF. This rearrangement joins TRBV11-2 to TRBJ2-5; D is possibly TRBD2 (6 bases). V was trimmed by 5 bases and J by 4 bases, leaving 20 bases between them. This CDR3 has 16 amino acids. Germline values: CDR1 SGHAT, CDR2 FQNNGV.

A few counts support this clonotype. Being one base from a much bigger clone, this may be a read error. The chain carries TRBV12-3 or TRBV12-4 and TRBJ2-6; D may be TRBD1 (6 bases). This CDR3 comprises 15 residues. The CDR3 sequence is CASSSGVSGANVPTF. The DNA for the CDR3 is TGTGCCAGCAGCTCAGGGGTCTCTGGGGCCAACGTCCCGACTTTC.

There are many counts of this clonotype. The CDR3 here is CSAAGQGNGEQFF. CDR3 DNA sequence: TGCAGTGCCGCGGGACAGGGGAATGGTGAGCAGTTCTTC. The genes are TRBV20-1 and TRBJ2-1; 10 positions match TRBD1. The trim removed 6 bases at V and 9 bases at J, leaving 8 bases unmatched. CDR1 DFQATT and CDR2 SNEGSKA come from the germline V gene (reference sequence). CDR3 length equals 13 residues.

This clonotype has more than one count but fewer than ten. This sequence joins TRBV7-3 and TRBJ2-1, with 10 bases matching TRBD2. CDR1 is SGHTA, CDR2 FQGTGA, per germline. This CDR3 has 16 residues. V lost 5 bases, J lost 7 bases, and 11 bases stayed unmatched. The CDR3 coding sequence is TGTGCCAGCAGCCAATCTAGCGGGGGAGGGTGGAATGAGCAGTTCTTC. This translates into CASSQSSGGGWNEQFF.

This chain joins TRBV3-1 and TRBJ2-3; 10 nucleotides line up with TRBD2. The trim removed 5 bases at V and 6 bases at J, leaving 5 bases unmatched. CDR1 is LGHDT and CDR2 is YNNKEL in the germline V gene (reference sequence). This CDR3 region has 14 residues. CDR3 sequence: CASSSTSGTDTQYF. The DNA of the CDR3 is TGTGCCAGCAGCTCCACTAGCGGGACCGATACGCAGTATTTT.

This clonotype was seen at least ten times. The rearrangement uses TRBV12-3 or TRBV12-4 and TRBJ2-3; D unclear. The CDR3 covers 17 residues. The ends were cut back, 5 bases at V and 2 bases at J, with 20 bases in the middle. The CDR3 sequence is CASSPLAVGELTDTQYF. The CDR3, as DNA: TGTGCCAGCAGTCCCTTAGCTGTGGGCGAACTCACAGATACGCAGTATTTT.

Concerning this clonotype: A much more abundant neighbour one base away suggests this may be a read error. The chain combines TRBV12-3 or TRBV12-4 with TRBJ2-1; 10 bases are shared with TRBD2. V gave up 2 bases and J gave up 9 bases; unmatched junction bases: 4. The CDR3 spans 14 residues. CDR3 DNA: TGTGCCAGCAGTTTAATAGTAGCGGGAGGTGAGCAGTTCTTC. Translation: CASSLIVAGGEQFF.

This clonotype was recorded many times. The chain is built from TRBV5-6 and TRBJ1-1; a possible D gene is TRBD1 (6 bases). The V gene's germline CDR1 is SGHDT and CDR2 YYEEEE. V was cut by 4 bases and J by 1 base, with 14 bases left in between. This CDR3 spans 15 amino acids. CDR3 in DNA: TGTGCCAGCAGCCTTCCACAGGGCTGGAACACTGAAGCTTTCTTT. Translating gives CASSLPQGWNTEAFF.

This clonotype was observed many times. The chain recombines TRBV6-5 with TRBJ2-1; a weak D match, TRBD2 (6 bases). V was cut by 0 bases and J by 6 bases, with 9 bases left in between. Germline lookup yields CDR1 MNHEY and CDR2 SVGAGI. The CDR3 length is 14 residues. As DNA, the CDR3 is TGTGCCAGCAGTTACTCGGGGGGTTTCAATGAGCAGTTCTTC. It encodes CASSYSGGFNEQFF.

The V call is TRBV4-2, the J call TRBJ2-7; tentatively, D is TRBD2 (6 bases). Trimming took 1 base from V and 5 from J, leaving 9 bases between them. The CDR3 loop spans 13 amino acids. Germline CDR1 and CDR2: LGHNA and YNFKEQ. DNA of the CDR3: TGTGCCAGCAGCCAAGGACTAGTCGACGAGCAGTACTTC. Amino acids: CASSQGLVDEQYF.